Below, one T cell receptor (beta chain) is given with its context. The CDR3 runs 14 residues. Germline CDR1 SGHRS, CDR2 YFSETQ. The V and J ends lost 0 bases and 3 bases respectively, with 9 bases between them. The entry originates in a study of control samples from healthy donors and cancer patients. The repertoire was sequenced with immunoSEQ multiplex PCR; TCRdb's copy has only in-frame clones and lacks some. Of 90,000 to 130,000 clones in the sample, 85% to 90% were seen once. The specimen was PBMCs. The rearrangement links TRBV5-1 to TRBJ1-1; no clear D gene. The source of this sequence is a woman in her sixties with lung cancer. CDR3 amino acids: CASSLAGLDTEAFF. For the CDR3, the DNA is TGCGCCAGCAGCTTGGCGGGGTTAGACACTGAAGCTTTCTTT.